The 7 T cell receptor beta chains below come from one sample, sequenced in a study of Ad26.COV2.S vaccination and SARS-CoV-2 variants. Treatment denoted: around 19 received Ad26.COV2.S at low or high dose, single or two shots; roughly five received placebo; per-sample allocation not given. The study sampled participants on day 63 after the first vaccine or placebo injection. Assay used: immunoSEQ multiplex PCR; TCRdb lists only in-frame clones, some missing. The profile shows around 300,000 clones, 75% to 90% of them singletons. The sample was peripheral blood, taken in a trial of Ad26.COV2.S vaccine versus placebo. The receptors here all came from a person aged 18-60 years who received the Ad26.COV2.S COVID-19 vaccine or a placebo.

The chain links TRBV19 to TRBJ2-4, with 12 bases that match TRBD2. CDR3 length: 18 residues. V dropped 8 bases and J dropped 0; count of bases not matched to a gene: 11. Germline CDR1 LNHDA, CDR2 SQIVND (reference sequence). In DNA, the CDR3 is TGTGCCAGTGCCTCTAGCGGGGGGGCCACCCTAGCCAAAAACATTCAGTACTTC. Protein product: CASASSGGATLAKNIQYF.

J is TRBJ1-1 and V is TRBV19; D is unresolved. Germline CDR1 is LNHDA and CDR2 is SQIVND (reference sequence). The ends were cut back, 10 bases at V and 1 base at J, with 13 bases in the middle. The CDR3 has 13 residues. CDR3 in DNA: TGTGCCACCCGACCGCTCCGGAACACTGAAGCTTTCTTT. Residues: CATRPLRNTEAFF.

This chain joins TRBV29-1 and TRBJ1-4; D unclear. From germline, CDR1 is SQVTM and CDR2 ANQGSEA. The CDR3 contains 10 residues. The V and J ends lost 5 bases and 7 bases respectively, with 5 bases between them. CDR3 loop: CSVRLEKLFF. The CDR3 nucleotides are TGCAGCGTTCGGCTTGAAAAACTGTTTTTT.

The chain employs TRBV4-3 and TRBJ2-6; D is perhaps TRBD1 (6 bases). The CDR3 length is 20 residues. Germline V gene data show CDR1 as LGHNA and CDR2 as YSLEER. V was cut by 0 bases and J by 2 bases, with 20 bases left in between. CDR3 sequence: CASSQDSPYRAQAGANVLTF. DNA for the CDR3: TGCGCCAGCAGCCAAGATTCCCCATACAGGGCACAGGCTGGGGCCAACGTCCTGACTTTC.

J is TRBJ1-5 and V is TRBV19; no definite D call. V was shortened by 0 bases and J by 8 bases, with 20 bases between the two germline ends. The CDR3 length is 17 residues. Germline-derived CDR1 and CDR2 are LNHDA and SQIVND (reference sequence). CDR3 protein: CASSIDLFNGVEEPQHF. In DNA, the CDR3 is TGTGCCAGTAGTATAGATCTGTTTAACGGGGTGGAGGAGCCCCAGCATTTT. Supplemented by reference TRBV19 and TRBJ1-5, the full variable domain reads DGGITQSPKYLFRKEGQNVTLSCEQNLNHDAMYWYRQDPGQGLRLIYYSQIVNDFQKGDIAEGYSVSREKKESFPLTVTSAQKNPTAFYLCASSIDLFNGVEEPQHFGDGTRLSIL.

The genes are TRBV10-2 and TRBJ1-5; D might be TRBD1 (5 bases). This CDR3 region has 11 residues. Germline values: CDR1 WSHSY, CDR2 SAAADI. V lost 7 bases and J lost 5, with 6 bases in between. The CDR3 DNA reads TGCGCCAGCATGGGGGATCAGCCCCAGCATTTT. The encoded protein is CASMGDQPQHF.

The chain recombines TRBV9 with TRBJ1-1; 8 bases align to TRBD1. V was clipped by 3 bases and J by 6 bases; unmatched bases: 10. Germline CDR1 is SGDLS and CDR2 is YYNGEE. The CDR3 is 15 residues long. CDR3: CASSGGGQGVSEAFF. Written as DNA, the CDR3 is TGTGCCAGCAGCGGAGGAGGACAGGGCGTCTCTGAAGCTTTCTTT.